This T cell receptor (beta chain) was captured by sequencing in a study of T cell responses to AZD1222 COVID-19 vaccine. Broader study findings: Unmutated variant regions are reportedly targeted by nearly half of spike-specific TCRs. Every sample of the repertoires postdated the peak T cell response. Donors were largely white British and mainly female; clonal diversity was possibly underestimated. The span of vaccine-associated CD4 TCRs extended across spike, with dominance at 160-218 and 743-854.

Worth noting for this clone: Its antigen is currently unknown.

Sequenced by immunoSEQ multiplex PCR; TCRdb stores in-frame clones only, minus some. This table holds about 100,000 clones, about 88% found once. The CDR3 loop spans 10 amino acids. Germline V gene sequence: CDR1 SGHRS, CDR2 YFSETQ. V lost 5 bases and J 7 bases, leaving 4 bases between the germline ends. The gene calls are TRBV5-1 and TRBJ2-1, with no clear D. The specimen comprised peripheral blood, sampled on day 0 of AZD1222 vaccination. The receptor was derived from an adult in good health. The CDR3 DNA reads TGCGCCAGCAGGGGGAATGAGCAGTTCTTC. The encoded protein is CASRGNEQFF.